This T cell receptor (beta chain) appears in the sequencing data of a study of T cells in Graves' hyperthyroidism and ophthalmopathy (dated by TCRdb to the late 2010s). About the study as a whole: Peripheral blood samples were taken at the time of initial diagnosis, prior to any treatment. Prospective prediction of ophthalmopathy was tested in an independent validation cohort consisting of 18 to 20 hyperthyroidism patients and more than 15 patients who later progressed to ophthalmopathy. After sampling, hyperthyroidism patients received methimazole starting at 30 mg daily, and ophthalmopathy patients received high-dose intravenous methylprednisolone. The approximately 90 discovery patients were divided at random into training and test sets in a 7:3 ratio. A discovery cohort of about 95 patients, 43 with Graves' ophthalmopathy and 57 with stable Graves' hyperthyroidism, was used to find distinguishing TCR V-J signatures. The paper reports TCR Vbeta CDR3 sequencing of roughly 140 peripheral blood samples: some 44 ophthalmopathy, about 75 hyperthyroidism and around 17 progressor patients. In addition, the study compared T-cell repertoires in thyroid tissue and in blood from six Graves' hyperthyroidism patients. Summary of the overall study and its limitations: Most expanded thyroid clonotypes (frequency above 0.001) were also detected in blood, a finding suggesting that blood repertoires may reflect thyroid immune responses. Sample size was not statistically predetermined, and blinding of investigators to group allocation was not performed. A model built on a 13 V-J signature distinguished ophthalmopathy from stable hyperthyroidism, reaching about 88% sensitivity and 81.08% specificity in cross-validation and 80%/75% in testing. In validation, progression to ophthalmopathy was predicted by the model with 70% to 71% sensitivity and 72% to 85% specificity, a median of approximately 7.1 months before onset.

Hyperthyroidism patients were newly diagnosed, had a disease duration of under 2 months, and were aged 18 to 65 years. Exclusion was applied to patients with uncontrolled infections, other autoimmune diseases, pregnancy or lactation. Diagnoses were established on the basis of clinical symptoms, serum thyroxine and TRAb, thyroid ultrasound, and orbital computed tomography. For progressor patients, blood was drawn at the first diagnosis of hyperthyroidism, before any ophthalmopathy symptoms had appeared. PBMCs were isolated from roughly 10 ml of fresh peripheral blood by Ficoll-Paque density gradient centrifugation. Progressor patients were first diagnosed with Graves' hyperthyroidism and then developed ophthalmopathy during follow-up. Total RNA was extracted using Trizol reagent, and RNA quality was assessed on an Agilent 2100 Bioanalyzer. TCR beta CDR3 regions were amplified from RNA transcripts. For the first round of RT-PCR on the TCR CDR3, the HTBI primer set was used together with the Qiagen OneStep RT-PCR kit. Libraries were constructed in a second round of multiplex PCR, after which size selection and purification were performed. Sequencing of the libraries was done on an Illumina HiSeq2000 using paired-end 100 bp reads. The study's processing was this. SOAPnuke was used to process the raw data, with reads discarded if the reads contained adapters or uncalled bases, had a mean Phred below 15, or lacked an exact constant-primer or identifier match. High-quality paired reads were merged using COPE v1.2.5, and each unique nucleotide sequence was defined as a clonotype. Clonotypes were aligned to IMGT TRBV, TRBD and TRBJ reference segments using MiTCR v1.1. The analysis included only V-J combinations with a frequency above 0.0001, which together covered roughly 99% of the repertoires. A TCS score was defined as the ratio between F50 (clonal expansion) and ExV (chaos), using BLOSUM62-based TCRdist between CDR3 peptides within each V-J. Welch's t-statistics and random forest reduced just over 500 V-J features to some 14, which were used in a naive Bayes classifier (R e1071). TCRdb reworked the public reads: Q25 trimming with fastp, MiXCR clone assembly, productive beta chains retained. Every CDR3 protein is listed once, alongside the most common genes and DNA of its rows. In this record, the V and J calls reflect TCRdb's handling and not the investigators' own analysis. The sample table lists 250,000 or so distinct CDR3 sequences, approximately 15% of them with a count of one. The ten largest clones represent 13% of the sample.

CDR1 and CDR2, looked up from the germline V gene, are MDHEN and SYDVKM. V ends up 4 bases short and J 2 bases short, with an unmatched junction base count of 4. The CDR3 contains 15 residues, cysteine and phenylalanine counted. Only the CDR3 portion is preserved as DNA: 45 bases, with reading frame beginning at the first base. This clonotype was seen many times. Its antigen specificity is not known. Base-call qualities are not available, and no considerably larger clone is one nucleotide away. This receptor was identified in a woman in her forties with Graves' hyperthyroidism that later progressed to Graves' ophthalmopathy. Rearrangement joined TRBV28 to TRBJ2-1; TRBD2 lines up with 8 middle nucleotides. Source material: blood. This receptor carries the CDR3 CASSSGGATYNEQFF. In nucleotide form, the sequence is TGTGCCAGCAGTTCGGGAGGGGCGACCTACAATGAGCAGTTCTTC.